This T cell receptor (beta chain) was recovered during a study of tumor-infiltrating lymphocytes in primary liver carcinoma. This clonotype has a handful of counts. The antigen remains undetermined. TCR beta cDNA came from around 500 ng total RNA, primed with a constant-region primer. Three nested multiplex PCR rounds, a slightly modified ARM-PCR, produced the libraries for TCR beta. The two initial PCR rounds, roughly 10 cycles each, used TRBV1-TRBV30 forward and C-beta reverse primers. Using its own MiXCR run on the multiplex PCR reads, TCRdb lists one record per CDR3 protein. The profile shows 190,000 or so distinct CDR3 sequences, 65% of them singletons. Trimming cost V 6 bases and J 5 bases; bases outside gene matches: 5. The germline V gene has CDR1 MNHNS and CDR2 SASEGT. The CDR3 contains 15 residues. The researchers obtained blood RNA from unsorted whole blood and also extracted germline DNA. Investigators obtained four milliliters of peripheral blood ahead of surgery.

Study-level findings and limits: Reduced overlap was seen in tumor-adjacent and tumor-blood pairs versus tumor region pairs.

The TCR was taken from an older woman with primary liver carcinoma and hepatitis B virus infection. Sample: peripheral blood. This sequence joins TRBV6-1 and TRBJ2-2; 11 bases are shared with TRBD1. CDR3 protein: CASRGGQGVTGELFF. In DNA form, the CDR3 reads TGTGCCAGCAGGGGGGGACAGGGGGTAACCGGGGAGCTGTTTTTT.